This T cell receptor beta chain was identified during a study of graft-versus-host responses after intestinal transplantation. Study details: Recipients were all induced with anti-thymocyte globulin, then given tacrolimus and steroids for 2 to 3 years.

Concerning this clone itself: The antigen remains unidentified.

Overall study findings and caveats: Recipient bone marrow held GvH clones, some seen earlier in ileum or blood.

The repertoire was sequenced with immunoSEQ multiplex PCR; TCRdb's copy has only in-frame clones and lacks some. The sample lists more than 90,000 clones, approximately 92% occurring once. This CDR3 has 15 amino acids. Germline V lookup: CDR1 LGHNA, CDR2 YNFKEQ. Trimming cost V 0 bases and J 4 bases, with 10 bases left between them. The material sequenced was unstimulated CD8+ T cells sorted from spleen or lymph node cells, taken before intestinal transplant. The receptor was derived from a human donor who received an intestinal transplant. This rearrangement joins TRBV4-2 to TRBJ1-5; possible D gene TRBD1, 6 bases. CDR3 in DNA: TGTGCCAGCAGCCAAGATAGCAGGGGTAATCAGCCCCAGCATTTT. Translating gives CASSQDSRGNQPQHF.